The 32 T cell receptor beta chains reported below all come from one sample, sequenced in a study of control samples from healthy donors and cancer patients. Only in-frame clones appear in the TCRdb table, and some are missing; sequencing was by immunoSEQ multiplex PCR. The table includes some 71,000 clones, about 89% detected once. Sequencing was done on a sample of PBMCs. These receptors all come from a woman aged 45-60 years with head and neck cancer.

This clone appeared a single time. The rearrangement links TRBV28 to TRBJ2-7; tentatively, D is TRBD1 or TRBD2 (5 bases each). V was pared by 3 bases and J by 0 bases, with 18 bases between. The CDR3 spans 17 residues. The germline CDR1 and CDR2 sequences are MDHEN and SYDVKM. CDR3: CASSLGSGGRGSYEQYF. The CDR3 DNA is TGTGCCAGCAGTTTGGGGAGTGGGGGAAGAGGCTCCTACGAGCAGTACTTC. Full variable domain (missing parts from reference TRBV28 and TRBJ2-7): DVKVTQSSRYLVKRTGEKVFLECVQDMDHENMFWYRQDPGLGLRLIYFSYDVKMKEKGDIPEGYSVSREKKERFSLILESASTNQTSMYLCASSLGSGGRGSYEQYFGPGTRLTVT.

This chain uses TRBV2 with TRBJ1-6, with D hard to call. Trimming shortened V by 3 bases and J by 10 bases, and 4 bases separated the two germline ends. The CDR3 sequence is 11 residues long. Germline CDR1 and CDR2: SNHLY and FYNNEI. CDR3 DNA sequence: TGTGCCAGCAGTGAGAAGTCACCCCTCCACTTT. It encodes CASSEKSPLHF.

The chain recombines TRBV7-9 with TRBJ2-3; D possibly corresponds to TRBD2 (6 bases). V was clipped by 5 bases and J by 4 bases, with 13 bases between them. Germline V gives CDR1 SEHNR, CDR2 FQNEAQ (reference sequence). CDR3 length: 14 amino acids. CDR3 in amino acids: CASSDRGLADTQYF. The CDR3 DNA is TGTGCCAGCAGCGATAGGGGACTCGCAGATACGCAGTATTTT.

The chain joins TRBV5-1 to TRBJ1-3, with 7 nucleotides matching TRBD1. The CDR3 length is 13 residues. J was trimmed by 3 bases and V by 7 bases; bases with no gene match: 4. From germline, CDR1 is SGHRS and CDR2 YFSETQ. CDR3 sequence reads: CASGTGVGNTIYF. CDR3 in DNA: TGCGCCAGCGGCACAGGGGTTGGAAACACCATATATTTT. Based on the CDR3 plus reference TRBV5-1 and TRBJ1-3, the full variable domain is KAGVTQTPRYLIKTRGQQVTLSCSPISGHRSVSWYQQTPGQGLQFLFEYFSETQRNKGNFPGRFSGRQFSNSRSEMNVSTLELGDSALYLCASGTGVGNTIYFGEGSWLTVV.

The chain has TRBV10-3 and TRBJ1-2; 7 nucleotides align to TRBD1. The germline V gene has CDR1 ENHRY and CDR2 SYGVKD. The V gene end was trimmed by 10 bases and the J gene end by 9 bases; junction bases not matched to a gene: 11. The CDR3 runs 12 residues. The CDR3 spells CATWDRGGSYTF. In DNA, the CDR3 is TGTGCCACCTGGGACAGAGGAGGGAGCTACACCTTC.

The chain combines TRBV5-8 with TRBJ2-7; D is undetermined. With 0 bases removed from V and 3 bases from J, the gap between germline ends came to 13 bases. The CDR3 runs to 15 residues. Germline V CDR1 and CDR2: SGHTS, YDEGEE. CDR3 loop: CASSLVGSGYYEQYF. CDR3 DNA: TGTGCCAGCAGCTTGGTGGGCAGTGGCTACTACGAGCAGTACTTC.

This clone showed up just a few times. CDR3 region: CASRPLQGIHGYTF. The DNA for the CDR3 is TGTGCCAGCAGGCCCCTACAGGGAATCCATGGCTACACCTTC. The rearrangement links TRBV5-6 to TRBJ1-2, with D possibly matching TRBD1 (6 bases). Trimming cost V 5 bases and J 6 bases, with 17 bases left between them. CDR1 is SGHDT, CDR2 YYEEEE, per germline. CDR3 size: 14 residues.

This chain links TRBV6-1 with TRBJ1-4; possible D gene TRBD1, 6 bases. The CDR3 totals 19 residues. V lost 4 bases and J lost 6, with 27 bases in between. Germline loops: CDR1 MNHNS, CDR2 SASEGT. The DNA of the CDR3 is TGTGCCAGCAGTGGAGTAGGGACACCTTCCCTTTTGATCGATGAAAAACTGTTTTTT. Translating gives CASSGVGTPSLLIDEKLFF.

The gene calls are TRBV11-3 and TRBJ2-2, with TRBD2 as a possible D gene (5 bases). The V gene lost 4 bases and the J gene lost 6 bases, with 12 bases spanning the gap. The V gene's germline CDR1 is SGHNT and CDR2 YENEEA. The CDR3 is made up of 14 amino acids. The CDR3 protein is CASSSERVSGELFF. Written as DNA, the CDR3 is TGTGCCAGCAGCTCCGAGAGGGTATCCGGGGAGCTGTTTTTT.

The sample holds one count of this clone. The chain links TRBV11-2 to TRBJ1-1; D remains unclear. CDR3 size: 13 residues. Germline V lookup: CDR1 SGHAT, CDR2 FQNNGV. The V and J ends lost 1 base and 3 bases respectively, with 6 bases between them. This CDR3 reads CASSLARDTEAFF. The CDR3 region has the DNA TGTGCCAGCAGCTTAGCTAGGGACACTGAAGCTTTCTTT.

V is TRBV11-1 and J is TRBJ1-1; no clear D. Germline assignment: CDR1 SGHAT and CDR2 FQDESV (reference sequence). V lost 5 bases to trimming and J lost 7 bases, with 14 bases between them. CDR3 length: 13 residues. The CDR3 region has the DNA TGTGCCAGCAGCCTTATAACAGCGGTTGAAGCTTTCTTT. It specifies CASSLITAVEAFF.

The chain joins TRBV28 to TRBJ2-7, with D perhaps matching TRBD2 (5 bases). Per germline, CDR1 MDHEN and CDR2 SYDVKM. V was trimmed by 6 bases and J by 2 bases, leaving 17 bases between them. The CDR3 is made up of 15 amino acids. CDR3 sequence (DNA): TGTGCCAGCAGCGGAGACTACGGCCACACCTACGAGCAGTACTTC. This translates into CASSGDYGHTYEQYF.

The rearrangement links TRBV2 to TRBJ1-1, with 10 bases that match TRBD1. CDR3 size: 15 residues. From germline, CDR1 is SNHLY and CDR2 FYNNEI. With 10 bases clipped from V and 1 base from J, the junction kept 9 bases outside the gene matches. Here the CDR3 reads CAKRGTGATNTEAFF. DNA of the CDR3: TGTGCCAAAAGGGGGACAGGGGCCACGAACACTGAAGCTTTCTTT.

This chain uses TRBV9 with TRBJ1-2; 8 bases line up with TRBD1. CDR1 is SGDLS and CDR2 is YYNGEE in the germline V gene. This CDR3 region has 15 residues. Losses at the gene ends were 5 bases for V and 3 bases for J; bases not matched to a gene: 9. CDR3 region: CASRTGDLGDYGYTF. In nucleotides, the CDR3 is TGTGCCAGCAGGACAGGGGATCTCGGGGACTATGGCTACACCTTC.

This sequence joins TRBV11-1 and TRBJ2-7, with TRBD1 matching over 7 bases. The CDR3 contains 13 residues. Germline lookup yields CDR1 SGHAT and CDR2 FQDESV (reference sequence). J lost 3 bases, V lost 6 bases, and 5 bases had no gene match. The CDR3 loop is CASRKTGIYEQYF. In DNA form, the CDR3 reads TGTGCCAGCAGGAAGACAGGGATCTACGAGCAGTACTTC.

This chain links TRBV19 with TRBJ1-2; the D is unclear. In germline, CDR1 is LNHDA, CDR2 SQIVND (reference sequence). The CDR3 runs to 14 residues. V lost 5 bases to trimming and J lost 4 bases, with 14 bases between them. The CDR3: CASSPGPVTYGYTF. The CDR3 bases are TGTGCCAGTAGTCCCGGACCCGTGACCTATGGCTACACCTTC.

V and J are TRBV19 and TRBJ2-5; possible D gene TRBD1, 5 bases. CDR3 length equals 13 residues. Germline V CDR1 and CDR2: LNHDA, SQIVND (reference sequence). V gave up 3 bases and J gave up 4 bases, with 9 bases separating them. CDR3 DNA: TGTGCCAGTAGTATTGTCAGGGCAGAGACCCAGTACTTC. Its protein is CASSIVRAETQYF.

The chain recombines TRBV28 with TRBJ1-6; the D is unclear. Germline CDR1 is MDHEN and CDR2 is SYDVKM. Trimming shortened V by 4 bases and J by 13 bases, and 11 bases separated the two germline ends. The CDR3 extends over 12 amino acids. The CDR3 loop reads CASSSATSPLHF. The CDR3 DNA reads as TGTGCCAGCAGTTCCGCTACGAGTCCCCTCCACTTT. Filled out from reference TRBV28 and TRBJ1-6, the complete variable domain reads DVKVTQSSRYLVKRTGEKVFLECVQDMDHENMFWYRQDPGLGLRLIYFSYDVKMKEKGDIPEGYSVSREKKERFSLILESASTNQTSMYLCASSSATSPLHFGNGTRLTVT.

This chain uses TRBV7-3 with TRBJ2-2; 11 bases are a match to TRBD2. This CDR3 region has 15 residues. Per germline, CDR1 SGHTA and CDR2 FQGTGA. With 5 bases clipped from V and 3 bases from J, the junction kept 2 bases outside the gene matches. The CDR3: CASSTSGGHTGELFF. The CDR3 nucleotides are TGTGCCAGCAGCACTAGCGGGGGACACACCGGGGAGCTGTTTTTT.

In this sample, this clone turned up once. The CDR3 DNA follows: TGTGCCAGCAGTCCTAGCGGCAGCTACCAAGAGACCCAGTACTTC. Translated, it gives CASSPSGSYQETQYF. The V call is TRBV28, the J call TRBJ2-5; 7 nucleotides agree with TRBD2. Looked up from germline, CDR1 is MDHEN and CDR2 is SYDVKM. The CDR3 totals 15 residues. J gave up 0 bases and V 5 bases, and 6 bases lay outside the gene matches.

This chain links TRBV3-1 (or the pseudogene TRBV3-2) with TRBJ1-5; D unresolved. This CDR3 comprises 14 residues. V was shortened by 7 bases and J by 9 bases, with 19 bases between the two germline ends. CDR1 is LGHDT, CDR2 YNNKEL, per germline (reference sequence). CDR3 DNA sequence: TGTGCCAGCACCCCAACTAGGATCGTCCGGCCCCAGCATTTT. It translates to CASTPTRIVRPQHF.

The rearrangement joins TRBV9 to TRBJ1-1; D not certain. Germline-derived CDR1 and CDR2 are SGDLS and YYNGEE. This CDR3 is 13 amino acids long. V shed 1 base and J shed 1 base, with 5 bases lying between them. CDR3 protein: CASSVKTNTEAFF. CDR3 coding DNA: TGTGCCAGCAGCGTAAAAACGAACACTGAAGCTTTCTTT.

J is TRBJ2-5 and V is TRBV10-1; 9 nucleotides line up with TRBD2. This CDR3 is 15 amino acids long. V trimming: 4 bases; J trimming: 5 bases; junction bases outside the gene matches: 8. Germline-derived CDR1 and CDR2 are WNHNN and SYGVQD (reference sequence). CDR3: CASSGQAGGLETQYF. Here the CDR3 DNA reads TGCGCCAGCAGTGGACAAGCGGGGGGACTTGAGACCCAGTACTTC.

The chain couples TRBV14 to TRBJ1-1; D not resolved. V was clipped by 3 bases and J by 3 bases, with 11 bases between them. The CDR3 runs to 14 residues. Germline assignment: CDR1 SGHDN and CDR2 FVKESK. In nucleotides, the CDR3 is TGTGCCAGCAGCCAGCAGGTCTGGGACACTGAAGCTTTCTTT. Its protein product is CASSQQVWDTEAFF.

This clone was detected once. This chain joins TRBV10-3 and TRBJ1-6; 7 nucleotides agree with TRBD1. V shed 10 bases and J 10 bases; nucleotides not matched to a gene: 13. CDR1 ENHRY and CDR2 SYGVKD come from the germline V gene. CDR3 length: 14 amino acids. Here the CDR3 reads CATRTGELGSPLHF. Written as DNA, the CDR3 is TGTGCCACCCGAACAGGGGAGCTTGGCTCACCCCTCCACTTT.

The chain recombines TRBV27 with TRBJ1-5; weak D call: TRBD1 (5 bases). The CDR3 is 16 residues long. The ends were cut back, 5 bases at V and 3 bases at J, with 17 bases in the middle. CDR1 and CDR2 (germline): MNHEY, SMNVEV (reference sequence). In DNA form, the CDR3 reads TGTGCCAGCAGTGATGGGGCGGGCAGTTCCAATCAGCCCCAGCATTTT. It codes for CASSDGAGSSNQPQHF.

The rearrangement uses TRBV9 and TRBJ2-7, with D perhaps TRBD2 (6 bases). The CDR3 length is 14 residues. Germline CDR1 and CDR2: SGDLS and YYNGEE. The V and J ends lost 3 bases and 3 bases respectively, with 13 bases between them. CDR3 sequence (DNA): TGTGCCAGCAGCGCACAGGTGCGGGGCTACGAGCAGTACTTC. Its protein is CASSAQVRGYEQYF.

V is TRBV5-1 and J is TRBJ1-1; D is perhaps TRBD1 (5 bases). In germline, CDR1 is SGHRS, CDR2 YFSETQ. The CDR3 totals 13 residues. V lost 6 bases, J lost 5 bases, and 14 bases lay in between. CDR3 sequence reads: CASKENQGTEAFF. DNA of the CDR3: TGCGCCAGCAAGGAGAACCAGGGAACTGAAGCTTTCTTT.

V gene TRBV4-1 combines with J gene TRBJ1-4, with D maybe TRBD1 (5 bases). In germline, CDR1 is MGHRA, CDR2 YSYEKL. The CDR3 length is 16 residues. Trimming removed 0 bases at V and 4 bases at J, with 12 bases between. The CDR3 nucleotides are TGCGCCAGCAGCCAAGATGTAGCGCAGGGTAATGAAAAACTGTTTTTT. Encoded protein: CASSQDVAQGNEKLFF.

The rearrangement uses TRBV9 and TRBJ1-3, with D unclear. V lost 0 bases and J lost 3, with 7 bases in between. The CDR3 has 14 residues. CDR1 and CDR2 (germline): SGDLS, YYNGEE. The CDR3 region has the DNA TGTGCCAGCAGCGTAGGAGGGTTTGGAAACACCATATATTTT. The encoded protein is CASSVGGFGNTIYF.

The chain combines TRBV5-1 with TRBJ2-2; 10 positions match TRBD1. The CDR3 contains 21 residues. With 2 bases clipped from V and 3 bases from J, the junction kept 19 bases outside the gene matches. Germline V gives CDR1 SGHRS, CDR2 YFSETQ. The CDR3 DNA reads as TGCGCCAGCAGCTTCCCTCGTTCCGGGACAGGGGACGGTCTTGACACCGGGGAGCTGTTTTTT. Residues: CASSFPRSGTGDGLDTGELFF.

The genes are TRBV6-6 and TRBJ2-2, with D possibly TRBD2 on 6 matching bases. Germline V CDR1 and CDR2: MNHNY, SVGAGI (reference sequence). V lost 5 bases and J 1 base, leaving 11 bases between the germline ends. This CDR3 comprises 15 residues. The CDR3 sequence is CASSLRRGNTGELFF. DNA of the CDR3: TGTGCCAGCAGTCTACGGAGGGGGAACACCGGGGAGCTGTTTTTT.